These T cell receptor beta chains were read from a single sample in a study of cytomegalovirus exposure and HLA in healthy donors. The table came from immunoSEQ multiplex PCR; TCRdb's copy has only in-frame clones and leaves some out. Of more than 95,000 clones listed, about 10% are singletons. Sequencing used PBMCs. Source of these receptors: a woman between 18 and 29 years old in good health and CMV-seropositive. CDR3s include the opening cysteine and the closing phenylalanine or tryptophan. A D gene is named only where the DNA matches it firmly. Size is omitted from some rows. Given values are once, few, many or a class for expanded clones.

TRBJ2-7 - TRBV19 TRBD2 TGTGCCAGTAGTATTTGGGGGCTAGCGGGAATGAACGAGCAGTACTTC CASSIWGLAGMNEQYF
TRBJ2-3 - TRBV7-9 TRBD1 TGTGCCAGCAGCCCAGGACAGGGGAAGAGGACAGATACGCAGTATTTT CASSPGQGKRTDTQYF
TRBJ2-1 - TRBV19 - TGTGCCAGTAGTTTTAGCCGTAGCTCCTACAATGAGCAGTTCTTC CASSFSRSSYNEQFF
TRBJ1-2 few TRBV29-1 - TGCAGCGTTGATAATAAGGGGGATGGCTACACCTTC CSVDNKGDGYTF
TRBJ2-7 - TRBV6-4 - TGTGCCAGCAGTCCCTTGAGGCGGGACGGGTACGAGCAGTACTTC CASSPLRRDGYEQYF
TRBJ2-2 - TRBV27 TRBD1 TGTGCCAGCAGTATTGACAGGGGCCGGGAGCTGTTTTTT CASSIDRGRELFF
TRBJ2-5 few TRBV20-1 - TGCAGTGCACGCACACAAGAGACCCAGTACTTC CSARTQETQYF
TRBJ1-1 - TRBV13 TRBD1 TGTGCCAGCAGCTTAGTAAAACAGGGGGCGCTGAACACTGAAGCTTTCTTT CASSLVKQGALNTEAFF
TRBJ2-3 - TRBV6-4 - TGTGCCAGCAGTGACGGAGCGTCTGCAGATACGCAGTATTTT CASSDGASADTQYF
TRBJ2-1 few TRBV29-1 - TGCAGCGTTGATTGGACAGCCGTAGACATATACAATGAGCAGTTCTTC CSVDWTAVDIYNEQFF
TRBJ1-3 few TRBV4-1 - TGCGCCAGCAGCCTGGGACTGACCCCTGGAAACACCATATATTTT CASSLGLTPGNTIYF
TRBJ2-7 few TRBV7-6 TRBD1 TGTGCCAGCAGCCTCCGGGACAGCTCCTACGAGCAGTACTTC CASSLRDSSYEQYF
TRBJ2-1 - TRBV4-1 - TGCGCCAGCAGCCAAGTGCGGGGAGGATACAATGAGCAGTTCTTC CASSQVRGGYNEQFF
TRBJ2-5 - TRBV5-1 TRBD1 TGCGCCAGCAGCCCCTGGGACAGCCAAGAGACCCAGTACTTC CASSPWDSQETQYF
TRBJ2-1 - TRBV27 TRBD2 TGTGCCAGCAGTTTGTATGCGACTAGCGGGAGTTATGGGAATGAGCAGTTCTTC CASSLYATSGSYGNEQFF
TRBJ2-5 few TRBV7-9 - TGTGCCAGCAGCTTCCAACGCGCGCTAGGGGTAGAGACCCAGTACTTC CASSFQRALGVETQYF
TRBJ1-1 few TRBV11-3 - TGTGCCAGCAGCTTACAGGGGACTACAATGAACACTGAAGCTTTCTTT CASSLQGTTMNTEAFF
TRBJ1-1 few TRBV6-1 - TGTGCCAGCACTTTAGAGGTTACCACTGAAGCTTTCTTT CASTLEVTTEAFF
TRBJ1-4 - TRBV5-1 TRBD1 TGCGCCAGCAGCTCCGGACAGGGCGCTAATGAAAAACTGTTTTTT CASSSGQGANEKLFF
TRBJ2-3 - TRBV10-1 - TGCGCCAGCAGTGACGGGTGGGCAGATACGCAGTATTTT CASSDGWADTQYF
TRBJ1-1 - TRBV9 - TGTGCCAGCACCTCGTTGAGCGGGAGTCATGAAGCTTTCTTT CASTSLSGSHEAFF
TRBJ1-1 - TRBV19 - TGTGCCACCTCCGGGATACCGAACACTGAAGCTTTCTTT CATSGIPNTEAFF
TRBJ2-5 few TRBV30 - TGTGCCTGGAGTTGGACAGACCAAGAGACCCAGTACTTC CAWSWTDQETQYF
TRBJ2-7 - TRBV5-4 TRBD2 TGTGCCAGCAGCTTCACACTAGCGGGAGGATCCTACGAGCAGTACTTC CASSFTLAGGSYEQYF
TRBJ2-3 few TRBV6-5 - TGTGCCAGCAGTTACTCCCGTGGGGCGACAGATACGCAGTATTTT CASSYSRGATDTQYF
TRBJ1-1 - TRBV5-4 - TGTGCCAGCAGCTTCACGGTGAACACTGAAGCTTTCTTT CASSFTVNTEAFF
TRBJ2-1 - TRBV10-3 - TGTGCCACCCTACATAACCCACAGTTGAAAATCTACAATGAGCAGTTCTTC CATLHNPQLKIYNEQFF
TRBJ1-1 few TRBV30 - TGTGCCTGGAGTTTAGCAGCGAACACTGAAGCTTTCTTT CAWSLAANTEAFF
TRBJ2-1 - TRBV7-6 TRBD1 TGTGCCAGCAGCTTCGGGACAGGGTTCGATGAGCAGTTCTTC CASSFGTGFDEQFF
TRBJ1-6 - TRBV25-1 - TGTGCCAGCGGACAGACAACCTATAATTCACCCCTCCACTTT CASGQTTYNSPLHF
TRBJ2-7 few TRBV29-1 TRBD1 TGCAGCGTCGCGACAGGGTACGAGCAGTACTTC CSVATGYEQYF
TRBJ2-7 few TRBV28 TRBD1 TGTGCCAGCAGTCACCGGGACAGGGATGTTGAGCAGTACTTC CASSHRDRDVEQYF
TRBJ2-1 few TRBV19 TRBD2 TGTGCCAGTAGTAAGCTGCTAGCGGGAGGGGGCTACAATGAGCAGTTCTTC CASSKLLAGGGYNEQFF
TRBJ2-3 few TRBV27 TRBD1 TGTGCCAGCACCCGGGACAGTAGCACAGATACGCAGTATTTT CASTRDSSTDTQYF
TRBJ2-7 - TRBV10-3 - TGTGCCATCAGTGATAGAATTGCCTACGAGCAGTACTTC CAISDRIAYEQYF
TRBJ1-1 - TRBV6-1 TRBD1 TGTGCCAGCAGTGAGACCTCAGGGGGCACTGAAGCTTTCTTT CASSETSGGTEAFF
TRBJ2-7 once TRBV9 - TGTGCCAGCAGCGTAAATCAGGGGACCCCCTACGAGCAGTACTTC CASSVNQGTPYEQYF
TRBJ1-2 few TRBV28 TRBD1 TGTGCCAGCAGTCAGATCGGACAGGGGGCAAACTATGGCTACACCTTC CASSQIGQGANYGYTF
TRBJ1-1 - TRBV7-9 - TGTGCCAGCAGCTTAGCGACGGGGAGCACTGAAGCTTTCTTT CASSLATGSTEAFF
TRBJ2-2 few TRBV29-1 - TGCAGCGCACGGGACTCTGGGGTGTCCACCGGGGAGCTGTTTTTT CSARDSGVSTGELFF
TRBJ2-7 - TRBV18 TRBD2 TGTGCCAGCTCACCGGGACTAGTAGCCCCAGAGCAGTACTTC CASSPGLVAPEQYF
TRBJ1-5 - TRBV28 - TGTGCCAGCAGTTCGATTCTTCTAGGCAATCAGCCCCAGCATTTT CASSSILLGNQPQHF
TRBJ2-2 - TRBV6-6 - TGTGCCAGCAGTTACTCCCCAGGGGAGCTGTTTTTT CASSYSPGELFF
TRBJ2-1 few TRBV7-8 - TGTGCCAGCAGCCTGGGCCTGAATGAGCAGTTCTTC CASSLGLNEQFF
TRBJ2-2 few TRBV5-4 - TGTGCCAGCAGCTTGCCCAGGAACACCGGGGAGCTGTTTTTT CASSLPRNTGELFF
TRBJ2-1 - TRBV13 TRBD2 TGTGCCAGCAGCTCGAAGACTAGCGGGGATAAAGGTGAGCAGTTCTTC CASSSKTSGDKGEQFF
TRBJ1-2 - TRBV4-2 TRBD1 TGTGCCAGCAGCCAAGGAGGGACAGGGGTCTTCTATGGCTACACCTTC CASSQGGTGVFYGYTF
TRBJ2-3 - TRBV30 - TGTGCCTGGAGCCAAACAGATACGCAGTATTTT CAWSQTDTQYF
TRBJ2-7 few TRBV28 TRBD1 TGTGCCAGCAGTTATAATCTCGTAGGGACAGTGCGTTCTTACGAGCAGTACTTC CASSYNLVGTVRSYEQYF
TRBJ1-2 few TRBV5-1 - TGCGCCAGCAGCGGGCAGGGGAACTATGGCTACACCTTC CASSGQGNYGYTF
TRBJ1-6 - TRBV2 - TGTGCCAGCAGTGGGAACGGGGGAGGGTCACCCCTCCACTTT CASSGNGGGSPLHF
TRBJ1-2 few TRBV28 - TGTGCCAGCAGTGAAAGTGGGACTGTCTATGGCTACACCTTC CASSESGTVYGYTF
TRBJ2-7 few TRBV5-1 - TGCGCCAGCAGCTTGGGGTACAGGTACTACGAGCAGTACTTC CASSLGYRYYEQYF
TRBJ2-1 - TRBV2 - TGTGCCAGCACCCTCTCCGATGAGCAGTTCTTC CASTLSDEQFF
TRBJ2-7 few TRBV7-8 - TGTGCCAGCAGTGAGAGGAGGCTCACATCCTACGAGCAGTACTTC CASSERRLTSYEQYF
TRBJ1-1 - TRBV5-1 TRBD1 TGCGCCAGCAGCTCCGCCGGGACAGGGAAGTCTCGGAACACTGAAGCTTTCTTT CASSSAGTGKSRNTEAFF
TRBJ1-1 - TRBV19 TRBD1 TGTGCCAGTAGTGTCAGACAGGGGAGAGAGACTGAAGCTTTCTTT CASSVRQGRETEAFF
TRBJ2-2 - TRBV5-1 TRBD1 TGCGCCAGCAGCTTGGCCGGGACAGGGGGGGCCGGGGAGCTGTTTTTT CASSLAGTGGAGELFF
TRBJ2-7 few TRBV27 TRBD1 TGTGCCAGCAGCCCTCTGGACAGGGATGAGCAGTACTTC CASSPLDRDEQYF
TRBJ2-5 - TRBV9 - TGTGCCAGCAGCGAACAGGGTCCGGAGACCCAGTACTTC CASSEQGPETQYF